These T cell receptor beta chains were read from a single sample in a study of cytotoxic CD8 clonotypes in ibrutinib-treated CLL. The repertoire was sequenced with immunoSEQ multiplex PCR; TCRdb's copy has only in-frame clones and lacks some. The repertoire holds roughly 150,000 clones, with under 85% as singletons. The sequences come from PBMCs, collected after 24 months of ibrutinib treatment. These TCRs come from a human donor with chronic lymphocytic leukemia. Both conserved end residues are part of each CDR3. A D gene is named only where the DNA matches it firmly. Only part of the rows carry a size: once, few, many, or a class if the clone is expanded.

V	size	J	D	DNA	CDR3
TRBV5-1	NA	TRBJ2-7	NA	TGCGCCAGCAGTTACCGACTGGGGGAACGGAACGAGCAGTACTTC	CASSYRLGERNEQYF
TRBV27	NA	TRBJ2-5	NA	TGTGCCAGCAGTTCGCGGGGGGGCAGGGGGCGCGGGAGGGAGACCCAGTACTTC	CASSSRGGRGRGRETQYF
TRBV27	NA	TRBJ1-3	NA	TGTGCCAGCAGTTTACAGGCTACTGGAAACACCATATATTTT	CASSLQATGNTIYF
TRBV10-1	once	TRBJ1-3	NA	TGCGCCAGCCGGGGGTACTCTGGAAACACCATATATTTT	CASRGYSGNTIYF
TRBV6-5	NA	TRBJ2-3	NA	TGTGCCAGCAGGGCTTTAAGTCCTAGCACAGATACGCAGTATTTT	CASRALSPSTDTQYF
TRBV30	NA	TRBJ1-6	NA	TGTGCCTGGAGACGGGAGGGGATAAATTCACCCCTCCACTTT	CAWRREGINSPLHF
TRBV11-2	once	TRBJ1-2	NA	TGTGCCAGCAGCCCCCGTTCCGGGACAACTAACTATGGCTACACCTTC	CASSPRSGTTNYGYTF
TRBV4-1	NA	TRBJ2-3	TRBD1	TGCGCCAGCAGCCTATCCGGGACAGGGGGAAGCACAGATACGCAGTATTTT	CASSLSGTGGSTDTQYF
TRBV7-3	NA	TRBJ1-1	NA	TGTGCCAGCAGAATAACTAGGCAGGGGAACACTGAAGCTTTCTTT	CASRITRQGNTEAFF
TRBV5-1	NA	TRBJ1-1	NA	TGCGCCAGCAGCTTTGACGTCATGAACACTGAAGCTTTCTTT	CASSFDVMNTEAFF
TRBV5-8	once	TRBJ1-1	NA	TGTGCCAGCAGCCCAAGGAGGAACACTGAAGCTTTCTTT	CASSPRRNTEAFF
TRBV7-2	few	TRBJ1-5	NA	TGTGCCAGCAGCCCCAGGGTGAATCAGCCCCAGCATTTT	CASSPRVNQPQHF
TRBV6-5	NA	TRBJ1-3	NA	TGTGCCAGCAGGAACCTCGGAAACACCATATATTTT	CASRNLGNTIYF
TRBV15	NA	TRBJ2-1	NA	TGTGCCACCAGCGGGGGACTTAACAATGAGCAGTTCTTC	CATSGGLNNEQFF
TRBV6-6	NA	TRBJ2-3	NA	TGTGCCAGCAGTTACATGGGATTAGATACGCAGTATTTT	CASSYMGLDTQYF
TRBV7-2	NA	TRBJ2-7	NA	TGTGCCAGCAGCTTATGGACTAACTCCTACGAGCAGTACTTC	CASSLWTNSYEQYF
TRBV28	NA	TRBJ2-7	TRBD1	TGTGCCAGCAGATCTTTGGGGACAGGAATCTACGAGCAGTACTTC	CASRSLGTGIYEQYF
TRBV11-2	NA	TRBJ1-1	NA	TGTGCCAGCAGCCCGGGGACGCACCGTGAAGCTTTCTTT	CASSPGTHREAFF
TRBV5-6	NA	TRBJ1-4	TRBD1	TGTGCCAGCAGCTCCCGGGACAGGGGGTATGAAAAACTGTTTTTT	CASSSRDRGYEKLFF
TRBV7-7	NA	TRBJ2-1	TRBD2	TGTGCTAGCGGAGGGGCTAGCGGGGTTGAGCAGTTCTTC	CASGGASGVEQFF
TRBV11-2	NA	TRBJ1-3	NA	TGTGCCAGCAGCTCAGGGGTTCTAAGAAACACCATATATTTT	CASSSGVLRNTIYF
TRBV7-3	few	TRBJ2-5	NA	TGTGCCAGCAGCTCTAGTGGGGGAGGAGAGACCCAGTACTTC	CASSSSGGGETQYF
TRBV19	NA	TRBJ1-2	NA	TGTGCCAGTAGTATATGGGGGTCTCCAATCGTCTATGGCTACACCTTC	CASSIWGSPIVYGYTF
TRBV7-3	once	TRBJ1-3	NA	TGTGCCAGCAGCACAACAGGCAATCCTGGAAACACCATATATTTT	CASSTTGNPGNTIYF
TRBV12-5	few	TRBJ1-6	NA	TGTGCTAGTGGCCAGGAGGGATGGGGAACACCCCTCCACTTT	CASGQEGWGTPLHF
TRBV6-4	few	TRBJ2-7	NA	TGTGCCAGCAGTGAAGCCAGGGGCCGGGGGGAGCAGTACTTC	CASSEARGRGEQYF
TRBV5-8	NA	TRBJ1-5	TRBD1	TGTGCCAGCAGCATCGGACAGGGTTTAAGCAATCAGCCCCAGCATTTT	CASSIGQGLSNQPQHF
TRBV15	NA	TRBJ1-6	NA	TGTGCCACCAGCAGGGGGGGTAATTCACCCCTCCACTTT	CATSRGGNSPLHF
TRBV7-3	NA	TRBJ2-1	NA	TGTGCCAGCAGCCCTATTAGGGCGGGAACAGACAATGAGCAGTTCTTC	CASSPIRAGTDNEQFF
TRBV5-1	NA	TRBJ2-3	TRBD2	TGCGCCAGCAGCGCGGGGACTAGCGGGAGAGGGGATACGCAGTATTTT	CASSAGTSGRGDTQYF
TRBV11-3	NA	TRBJ2-1	NA	TGTGCCAGCAGCTTAATGGGAAGCTCCTACAATGAGCAGTTCTTC	CASSLMGSSYNEQFF
TRBV30	NA	TRBJ1-2	NA	TGTGCCTGGAACTGGAGGATATATGGCTACACCTTC	CAWNWRIYGYTF
TRBV5-1	NA	TRBJ1-6	NA	TGCGCCAGCAGCCTCGGGGCAGGGTGGAATTCACCCCTCCACTTT	CASSLGAGWNSPLHF
TRBV6-5	NA	TRBJ1-6	TRBD1	TGTGCCAGTACGGCGGGACAGCGTAACAATTCACCCCTCCACTTT	CASTAGQRNNSPLHF
TRBV5-1	NA	TRBJ1-3	NA	TGCGCCAGCAGCTTCGGCAGGGGCTCTGGAAACACCATATATTTT	CASSFGRGSGNTIYF
TRBV19	NA	TRBJ2-1	TRBD2	TGTGCCAGTAGGGAGGTAGCGGGGGGATACAATGAGCAGTTCTTC	CASREVAGGYNEQFF
TRBV12-5	NA	TRBJ1-6	TRBD1	TGTGCTAGTGGTTTGGTAAAGCCAGACAGGGGTAATTCACCCCTCCACTTT	CASGLVKPDRGNSPLHF
TRBV5-4	NA	TRBJ1-5	TRBD1	TGTGCCAGCAGCTTGAGGGGACAGGGTGCGTCCGCGCCCCAGCATTTT	CASSLRGQGASAPQHF
TRBV28	NA	TRBJ2-7	TRBD1	TGTGCCAGCAGTTACCGGGACAGGCTTCAGGGGCAGTACTTC	CASSYRDRLQGQYF
TRBV7-9	NA	TRBJ1-2	NA	TGTGCCAGCAGGGGAGGGGATGGAGGCTACACCTTC	CASRGGDGGYTF
TRBV4-3	NA	TRBJ2-3	TRBD2	TGCGCCAGCAGCCAAGTGAGGGAGGGCCGGGCGCAGTATTTT	CASSQVREGRAQYF
TRBV7-7	NA	TRBJ2-7	TRBD2	TGTGCTAGCAGCCAGGGGACTAGCGCTGCCTACGAGCAGTACTTC	CASSQGTSAAYEQYF
TRBV18	NA	TRBJ2-3	NA	TGTGCCAGCTCACCCCAGGGTTCGGGTAATACGCAGTATTTT	CASSPQGSGNTQYF
TRBV29-1	NA	TRBJ2-3	NA	TGCAGCGTGGGGAGGACATCCAGCACAGATACGCAGTATTTT	CSVGRTSSTDTQYF
TRBV10-2	NA	TRBJ1-6	NA	TGCGCCAGCAGTGACTTTTTTCGGATCTTTTTTGATTCACCCCTCCACTTT	CASSDFFRIFFDSPLHF
TRBV14	NA	TRBJ2-5	NA	TGTGCCAGCAGCCCAGACGTGGGACCCGACCAAGAGACCCAGTACTTC	CASSPDVGPDQETQYF